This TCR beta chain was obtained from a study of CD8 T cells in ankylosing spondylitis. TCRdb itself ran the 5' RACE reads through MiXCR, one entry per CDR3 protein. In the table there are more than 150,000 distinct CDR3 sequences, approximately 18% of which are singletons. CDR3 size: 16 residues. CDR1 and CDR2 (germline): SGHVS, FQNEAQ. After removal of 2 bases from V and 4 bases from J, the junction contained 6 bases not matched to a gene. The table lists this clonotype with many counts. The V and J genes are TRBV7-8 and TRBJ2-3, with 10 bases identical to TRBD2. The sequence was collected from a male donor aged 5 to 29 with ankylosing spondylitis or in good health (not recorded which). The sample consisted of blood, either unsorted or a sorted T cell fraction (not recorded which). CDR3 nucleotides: TGTGCCAGCAGCTTATTGGGGACTAGCGCTTCAGATACGCAGTATTTT. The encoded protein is CASSLLGTSASDTQYF. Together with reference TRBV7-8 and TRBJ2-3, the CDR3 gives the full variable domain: GAGVSQSPRYKVAKRGQDVALRCDPISGHVSLFWYQQALGQGPEFLTYFQNEAQLDKSGLPSDRFFAERPEGSVSTLKIQRTQQEDSAVYLCASSLLGTSASDTQYFGPGTRLTVL.